Reported below is one TCR beta chain. The antigen is unknown. V lost 1 base, J lost 0 bases, and 11 bases lay in between. Germline V lookup: CDR1 SGDLS, CDR2 YYNGEE. CDR3 size: 16 residues. The table came from immunoSEQ multiplex PCR; TCRdb's copy has only in-frame clones and leaves some out. The data show 350,000 to 450,000 clones, 75% to 90% seen once. The data are from a study of Ad26.COV2.S vaccination and SARS-CoV-2 variants. Study overall: The donor belonged to the COV1001 Ad26.COV2.S trial arm. General study findings and limits: The breadth of spike-specific CD8+ and CD4+ T cell responses after vaccination was reportedly substantial. Vaccine and placebo recipients had similar non-spike TCR breadth.

Treatment described: around 19 received Ad26.COV2.S at low or high dose, single or two shots; 5 received placebo; per-sample allocation not given. Repertoires come from day 63 after the first vaccine or placebo injection. Built on an Ad26 vector, the vaccine expressed Wuhan-strain SARS-CoV-2 spike. The sample in question was peripheral blood, obtained in a trial of Ad26.COV2.S vaccine versus placebo. The rearrangement joins TRBV9 to TRBJ1-3; possibly TRBD1 for D (5 bases). This sequence originates from a person aged 18-65 years who received the Ad26.COV2.S COVID-19 vaccine or a placebo. As DNA, the CDR3 is TGTGCCAGCAGCGTAAGGGGCAGCCTCTCTGGAAACACCATATATTTT. It translates to CASSVRGSLSGNTIYF.